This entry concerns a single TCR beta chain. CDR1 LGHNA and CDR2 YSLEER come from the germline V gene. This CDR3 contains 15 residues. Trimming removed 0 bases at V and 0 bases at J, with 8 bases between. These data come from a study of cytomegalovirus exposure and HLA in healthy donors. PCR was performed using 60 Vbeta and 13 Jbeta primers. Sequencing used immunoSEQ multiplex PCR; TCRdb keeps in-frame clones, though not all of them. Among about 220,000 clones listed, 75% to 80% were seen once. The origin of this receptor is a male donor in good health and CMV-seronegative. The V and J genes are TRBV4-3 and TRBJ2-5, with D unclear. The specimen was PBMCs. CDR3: CASSQDLADQETQYF. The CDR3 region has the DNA TGCGCCAGCAGCCAAGATCTTGCGGACCAAGAGACCCAGTACTTC.